The subject of this entry is one T cell receptor (beta chain). Its antigen is as yet unknown. A universal primer site and UMIs were added as TCR cDNA was made by 5'RACE template switching. TCRdb called the 5' RACE reads again in MiXCR, with one record for every CDR3 protein. The sample yields 620,000 or so distinct CDR3 sequences, about a sixth seen once. This CDR3 contains 13 residues. In germline, CDR1 is MGHRA, CDR2 YSYEKL. With 2 bases removed from V and 1 base from J, the gap between germline ends came to 5 bases. These data belong to a study of T cells after yellow fever vaccination. Study-wide findings and caveats: In post-booster samples, most primary-vaccination clones reappeared (about 95% CD4, about 90% CD8).

The chain has TRBV4-1 and TRBJ1-1; D unresolved. This sample comprised PBMCs, obtained more than 4 days after the first yellow fever vaccination. This sequence originates from a man younger than 35 who received the YFV17D yellow fever vaccine. CDR3 region: CASSQLWNTEAFF. The CDR3 nucleotides read TGCGCCAGCAGCCAACTGTGGAACACTGAAGCTTTCTTT.